A selection of T cell receptor beta chains follows, all from one sample in a study of T cells in Graves' hyperthyroidism and ophthalmopathy. TCRdb re-called the multiplex PCR reads with MiXCR, one entry per CDR3 protein. The sample has hundreds of thousands of distinct CDR3 sequences, 15% to 20% seen once. The sample taken for sequencing was blood. The receptors stem from a woman aged 25 to 39 with Graves' hyperthyroidism. Each CDR3 is given with its conserved first and last residue. Each record gives: V gene, D gene, clone size, J gene, CDR3 DNA, CDR3 protein. The D gene is left open where the match is weak. The size field is filled for only some rows; it gives once, few, many or a size class.

v_gene: TRBV5-5
d_gene: .
abundance: .
j_gene: TRBJ1-2
CDR3nt: TGTGCCAGCAGCTCCACGAATTTCCAGGGAAGCTATGGCTACACCTTC
CDR3aa: CASSSTNFQGSYGYTF

v_gene: TRBV9
d_gene: .
abundance: .
j_gene: TRBJ2-7
CDR3nt: TGTGCCAGCAGCGTAGGTATAGCGTTCTCCTACGAGCAGTACTTC
CDR3aa: CASSVGIAFSYEQYF

v_gene: TRBV24-1
d_gene: TRBD2
abundance: many
j_gene: TRBJ2-2
CDR3nt: TGTGCCACCAGTGATTTGTTAGCGGGAGATACCGGGGAGCTGTTTTTT
CDR3aa: CATSDLLAGDTGELFF

v_gene: TRBV11-2
d_gene: TRBD1
abundance: .
j_gene: TRBJ2-1
CDR3nt: TGTGCCAGCAGCTTTAATAGAGGGGGCCACAATAAGCAGTTCTTC
CDR3aa: CASSFNRGGHNKQFF

v_gene: TRBV11-2
d_gene: .
abundance: many
j_gene: TRBJ2-1
CDR3nt: TGTGCCAGCAGCCTAGGGGCGGACAATGAGCAGTTCTTC
CDR3aa: CASSLGADNEQFF

v_gene: TRBV7-2
d_gene: .
abundance: many
j_gene: TRBJ1-1
CDR3nt: TGTGCCAGCAGCTCTGACAATTTGAGGGGAACTGAAGCTTTCTTT
CDR3aa: CASSSDNLRGTEAFF

v_gene: TRBV7-2
d_gene: TRBD2
abundance: .
j_gene: TRBJ2-7
CDR3nt: TGTGCCAGCAGCTTAGTCGCTAGCGGGAACCACGAGCAGTACTTC
CDR3aa: CASSLVASGNHEQYF

v_gene: TRBV6-2/TRBV6-3
d_gene: TRBD1
abundance: once
j_gene: TRBJ1-4
CDR3nt: TGTGCCAGCAGTCCCTCGACAGGGTTCTCTGAAAAACTGTTTTTT
CDR3aa: CASSPSTGFSEKLFF

v_gene: TRBV6-5
d_gene: .
abundance: many
j_gene: TRBJ1-1
CDR3nt: TGTGCCAGCAGTTACTCCCAGGGAAGCACTGAAGCTTTCTTT
CDR3aa: CASSYSQGSTEAFF

v_gene: TRBV2
d_gene: .
abundance: .
j_gene: TRBJ2-7
CDR3nt: TGTGCCAGCAGTGAGGCTCAGAATCGGGGCTCCTACGAGCAGTACTTC
CDR3aa: CASSEAQNRGSYEQYF

v_gene: TRBV6-5
d_gene: .
abundance: .
j_gene: TRBJ1-2
CDR3nt: TGTGCCAGCAGTTACTCTTCATCGGGGAGTAAGAGCTACACCTTC
CDR3aa: CASSYSSSGSKSYTF

v_gene: TRBV11-2
d_gene: .
abundance: .
j_gene: TRBJ1-2
CDR3nt: TGTGCCAGCAGCCCTGTGGACAGAGCTAGCTATGGCTACACCTTC
CDR3aa: CASSPVDRASYGYTF

v_gene: TRBV11-2
d_gene: .
abundance: many
j_gene: TRBJ2-3
CDR3nt: TGTGCCAGCAGCTTCAGGGTAACTAGCACAGATACGCAGTATTTT
CDR3aa: CASSFRVTSTDTQYF

v_gene: TRBV5-1
d_gene: TRBD1
abundance: many
j_gene: TRBJ1-5
CDR3nt: TGTGCCAGCAGCCCGGGGACAGGCAATCAGCCCCAGCATTTT
CDR3aa: CASSPGTGNQPQHF

v_gene: TRBV11-3
d_gene: .
abundance: many
j_gene: TRBJ2-7
CDR3nt: TGTGCCAGCAGCACGCCGGGACGTGAAACCTACGAGCAGTACTTC
CDR3aa: CASSTPGRETYEQYF

v_gene: TRBV12-3/TRBV12-4
d_gene: .
abundance: many
j_gene: TRBJ1-2
CDR3nt: TGTGCCATCAACCTTGGGGGAGGGGGCTACACCTTC
CDR3aa: CAINLGGGGYTF

v_gene: TRBV6-1
d_gene: TRBD2
abundance: few
j_gene: TRBJ2-3
CDR3nt: TGTGCCAGCCGTCCCTTCCTAGCGGGAGGTGCAGATACGCAGTATTTT
CDR3aa: CASRPFLAGGADTQYF

v_gene: TRBV5-1
d_gene: TRBD1
abundance: many
j_gene: TRBJ1-1
CDR3nt: TGCGCCAGCAGCTTGGGCAGGACAGGGGGCGGATACACTGAAGCTTTCTTT
CDR3aa: CASSLGRTGGGYTEAFF

v_gene: TRBV3-1
d_gene: TRBD1
abundance: .
j_gene: TRBJ1-6
CDR3nt: TGTGCCAGCAGCCAAGATTACGGGACAGGGGAATCACCCCTCCACTTT
CDR3aa: CASSQDYGTGESPLHF

v_gene: TRBV25-1
d_gene: .
abundance: many
j_gene: TRBJ1-2
CDR3nt: TGTGCCAGCAGTGTAGGGGGGTACCATGGCTACACCTTC
CDR3aa: CASSVGGYHGYTF

v_gene: TRBV30
d_gene: .
abundance: many
j_gene: TRBJ2-1
CDR3nt: TGTGCCTGGTGGGACCCAACCTACAATGAGCAGTTCTTC
CDR3aa: CAWWDPTYNEQFF

v_gene: TRBV12-3/TRBV12-4
d_gene: TRBD1
abundance: many
j_gene: TRBJ1-1
CDR3nt: TGTGCCAGCAGCTCGGACAGGGAAGCTTTCTTT
CDR3aa: CASSSDREAFF

v_gene: TRBV28
d_gene: .
abundance: .
j_gene: TRBJ1-4
CDR3nt: TGTGCCAGCAGTCACAGGGTATCAACTAATGAAAAACTGTTTTTT
CDR3aa: CASSHRVSTNEKLFF

v_gene: TRBV12-3/TRBV12-4
d_gene: .
abundance: many
j_gene: TRBJ2-1
CDR3nt: TGTGCCAGCAGTGACGATAGTCGCAATGAGCAGTTCTTC
CDR3aa: CASSDDSRNEQFF

v_gene: TRBV7-2
d_gene: TRBD2
abundance: many
j_gene: TRBJ2-7
CDR3nt: TGTGCCAGCAGCTTAGAACCCAGCGGGAGGGGCGAGCAGTACTTC
CDR3aa: CASSLEPSGRGEQYF

v_gene: TRBV28
d_gene: TRBD2
abundance: .
j_gene: TRBJ2-5
CDR3nt: TGTGCCAGCAGTTTTAGCGGGAGGGCAGAGACCCAGTACTTC
CDR3aa: CASSFSGRAETQYF

v_gene: TRBV11-2
d_gene: .
abundance: many
j_gene: TRBJ2-7
CDR3nt: TGTGCCAGCAGCTTCGGGACTCTTTACGAGCAGTACTTC
CDR3aa: CASSFGTLYEQYF

v_gene: TRBV28
d_gene: .
abundance: many
j_gene: TRBJ2-3
CDR3nt: TGTGCCAGCAGTTTAGGCAGGTTCTCATCCACAGATACGCAGTATTTT
CDR3aa: CASSLGRFSSTDTQYF